These 20 T cell receptor beta chains were sequenced from one sample in a study of T cells in women clearing cervical HPV infection. Clones were sequenced by immunoSEQ multiplex PCR, and TCRdb holds only the in-frame ones, with some missing. In total, the table holds some 46,000 clones. Sequencing was done on a sample of blood buffy coat. These receptors were taken from a woman between 18 and 75 years old with a cervical HPV16 infection that either progressed to CIN3+ or cleared (not recorded which).

On this clone itself: The read gets to within 3 residues of the CDR3 end, and the germline J gene fills in the rest. The chain couples TRBV30 to TRBJ1-6, with TRBD1 matching 8 bases. This CDR3 contains 15 residues. Germline V gives CDR1 GTSNPN, CDR2 SVGIG (reference sequence). The J segment lost 6 bases and the V segment lost 5 bases, leaving 9 bases of the junction unmatched. This CDR3 is CAWGFGTGLNSPLHF. The sequenced CDR3 bases are TGTGCCTGGGGGTTCGGGACAGGCCTTAATTCACCC.

Regarding this clone: From the germline J gene comes the end of the CDR3, since the read stops 3 residues before it. The chain is built from TRBV20-1 and TRBJ2-5; TRBD2 matches 7 bases. V lost 3 bases and J lost 4; bases outside the gene matches: 11. Germline CDR1 is DFQATT and CDR2 is SNEGSKA (reference sequence). The CDR3 has 15 residues. Incomplete CDR3 DNA: TGCAGTGCTAGCCCTGTGGGGGGGAGGGTAGAGACC. It encodes CSASPVGGRVET. The whole CDR3 protein reads CSASPVGGRVETQYF.

Comment on this clone: The read terminates 3 residues ahead of where the CDR3 ends, so the germline J gene completes it. This chain uses TRBV14 with TRBJ2-7; 12 nucleotides line up with TRBD1. The germline V gene encodes CDR1 SGHDN and CDR2 FVKESK. The CDR3 loop spans 16 amino acids. V lost 2 bases to trimming and J lost 6 bases; unmatched junction nucleotides: 8. The CDR3: CASSQLGQGARSEQYF. The DNA read from the CDR3 is TGTGCCAGCAGCCAACTGGGACAGGGGGCTAGGAGCGAG.

As regards this clone: The CDR3 goes on 3 residues after the read ends, and that part is filled in from the germline J gene. This chain connects TRBV5-1 to TRBJ2-6; 7 bases are a match to TRBD2. Germline CDR1 SGHRS, CDR2 YFSETQ. The trim removed 0 bases at V and 1 base at J, leaving 1 base unmatched. The CDR3 sequence is 16 residues long. The DNA read from the CDR3 is TGCGCCAGCAGCTTGGCGGGGGGATCTGGGGCCAACGTC. This sequence encodes CASSLAGGSGANV. In full, the CDR3 is CASSLAGGSGANVLTF. The whole variable domain, remainder taken from reference TRBV5-1 and TRBJ2-6, is KAGVTQTPRYLIKTRGQQVTLSCSPISGHRSVSWYQQTPGQGLQFLFEYFSETQRNKGNFPGRFSGRQFSNSRSEMNVSTLELGDSALYLCASSLAGGSGANVLTFGAGSRLTVL.

As regards this clone: The read gets to within 3 residues of the CDR3 end, and the germline J gene fills in the rest. The J gene is TRBJ1-1, the V gene TRBV20-1; D not resolved. Germline V CDR1 and CDR2: DFQATT, SNEGSKA (reference sequence). CDR3 length: 12 residues. The ends were cut back, 0 bases at V and 7 bases at J, with 9 bases in the middle. The DNA read from the CDR3 is TGCAGTGCTAGAGACCAGCCGGGTGAA. This gives the protein CSARDQPGE. The entire CDR3 protein reads CSARDQPGEAFF.

Turning to this clone: Read data end 3 residues before the CDR3 end; the end is taken from the germline J gene. J is TRBJ2-1 and V is TRBV6-1; D may be TRBD1 (6 bases). The germline V gene has CDR1 MNHNS and CDR2 SASEGT. Trimming shortened V by 3 bases and J by 4 bases, and 10 bases separated the two germline ends. The CDR3 contains 14 residues. The CDR3: CASSDGTPYNEQFF. The part of the CDR3 DNA that was read is TGTGCCAGCAGTGACGGGACACCGTACAATGAG.

On this clone itself: Sequencing ends 3 residues short of the CDR3 end; the germline J gene provides the rest. The chain has TRBV19 and TRBJ2-1; 10 nucleotides match TRBD2. The CDR3 spans 18 residues. V lost 5 bases to trimming and J lost 7 bases; unmatched junction nucleotides: 17. Looked up from germline, CDR1 is LNHDA and CDR2 is SQIVND (reference sequence). The CDR3 sequence is CASSEGWVSGGAWNEQFF. The part of the CDR3 DNA that was read is TGTGCCAGTAGTGAGGGGTGGGTAAGCGGGGGGGCGTGGAATGAG. Complete variable domain (other parts from reference TRBV19 and TRBJ2-1): DGGITQSPKYLFRKEGQNVTLSCEQNLNHDAMYWYRQDPGQGLRLIYYSQIVNDFQKGDIAEGYSVSREKKESFPLTVTSAQKNPTAFYLCASSEGWVSGGAWNEQFFGPGTRLTVL.

Of note for this clone: The observed sequence ends 3 residues before the CDR3 terminus, with the missing tail filled in from the germline J gene. This sequence joins TRBV7-9 and TRBJ2-1, with 7 bases matching TRBD1. With 5 bases clipped from V and 6 bases from J, the junction kept 4 bases outside the gene matches. The CDR3 has 13 residues. CDR1 and CDR2 (germline): SEHNR, FQNEAQ (reference sequence). The sequenced part of the CDR3 DNA is TGTGCCAGCAGCCTGGGGACAGCCAATGAG. Protein: CASSLGTANE. From start to end, the CDR3 is CASSLGTANEQFF.

As concerns this clone: The read ends 3 residues early relative to the CDR3; the germline J gene fills the gap. At the DNA level, this CDR3 is encoded by other sequences in the same sample as well. The chain is built from TRBV18 and TRBJ2-7; 14 bases are a match to TRBD2. This CDR3 has 18 amino acids. In germline, CDR1 is KGHSH, CDR2 LQKENI. The trim removed 6 bases at V and 5 bases at J, leaving 15 bases unmatched. CDR3 DNA, as far as it was read: TGTGCCAGCTCCCCCGGGACACCGGGACTAGCGGGAGCTGACGAG. Its translation: CASSPGTPGLAGADE. The complete CDR3 protein is CASSPGTPGLAGADEQYF.

With respect to this clone: The sequence runs out 3 residues before the end of the CDR3; the remainder is reconstructed from the germline J gene. Other DNA sequences in this sample translate to the same CDR3. The J gene is TRBJ1-3, the V gene TRBV6-1; TRBD1 is a possible D gene (5 bases). Germline V gene sequence: CDR1 MNHNS, CDR2 SASEGT. The V end was cut by 2 bases, the J end by 7 bases, with 12 bases between. CDR3 length equals 14 residues. The CDR3 reads CASSERSRGNTIYF. The part of the CDR3 DNA that was read is TGTGCCAGCAGTGAAAGGTCTAGGGGTAACACC.

Turning to this clone: The observed sequence ends 3 residues before the CDR3 terminus, with the missing tail filled in from the germline J gene. The chain recombines TRBV7-9 with TRBJ2-2; D remains ambiguous. Trimming took 3 bases from V and 7 from J, leaving 6 bases between them. The CDR3 has 12 residues. Germline assignment: CDR1 SEHNR and CDR2 FQNEAQ (reference sequence). The CDR3 bases that were read are TGTGCCAGCAGCTTGATAGACGGGGAG. Its translation is CASSLIDGE. In full, the CDR3 reads CASSLIDGELFF. The full variable domain, rest sourced from reference TRBV7-9 and TRBJ2-2, is DTGVSQNPRHKITKRGQNVTFRCDPISEHNRLYWYRQTLGQGPEFLTYFQNEAQLEKSRLLSDRFSAERPKGSFSTLEIQRTEQGDSAMYLCASSLIDGELFFGEGSRLTVL.

Comments on this clone: The missing CDR3 end, 3 residues past where the read stops, is filled in from the germline J gene. The chain links TRBV2 to TRBJ1-5; tentatively, D is TRBD1 (5 bases). V dropped 6 bases and J dropped 6 bases, with 18 bases sitting between them. The CDR3 is 15 amino acids. CDR1 and CDR2 (germline): SNHLY, FYNNEI. CDR3 bases read: TGTGCCAGCAGATTTGTGTCAGCCGGGGGTCAGCCC. This gives the protein CASRFVSAGGQP. The whole CDR3 is CASRFVSAGGQPQHF. Using reference TRBV2 and TRBJ1-5 for the parts outside the CDR3, the full variable domain is EPEVTQTPSHQVTQMGQEVILRCVPISNHLYFYWYRQILGQKVEFLVSFYNNEISEKSEIFDDQFSVERPDGSNFTLKIRSTKLEDSAMYFCASRFVSAGGQPQHFGDGTRLSIL.

CDR3: CASSLPGGKDTQYF. CDR3 DNA, as far as it was read: TGTGCCAGCAGTTTACCAGGGGGAAAAGATACG. The chain combines TRBV28 with TRBJ2-3, with TRBD1 identical over 7 bases. The missing CDR3 end, 3 residues past where the read stops, is filled in from the germline J gene. The CDR3 totals 14 residues. CDR1 is MDHEN and CDR2 is SYDVKM in the germline V gene. Losses at the gene ends were 2 bases for V and 5 bases for J; bases not matched to a gene: 4.

Remarks on this clone: The read is 3 residues too short to cover the CDR3 end, so that end is filled in from the germline J gene. V usage is TRBV5-1 and J usage is TRBJ1-1, with TRBD1 matching over 7 bases. Germline CDR1 reads SGHRS; CDR2 reads YFSETQ. Germline trimming cut 3 bases from V and 2 bases from J; bases unmatched to any gene: 13. The CDR3 sequence is 17 residues long. CDR3 sequence: CASSYSRQGSYNTEAFF. Partial CDR3 DNA: TGCGCCAGCAGCTACTCAAGACAGGGTTCTTATAACACTGAA.

As to this clone: The read comes to an end 3 residues before the CDR3 does, leaving the germline J gene to fill in the end. The rearrangement uses TRBV7-6 and TRBJ2-3; tentatively, D is TRBD1 (6 bases). The V gene's germline CDR1 is SGHVS and CDR2 FNYEAQ. The CDR3 spans 14 residues. CDR3 sequence reads: CASSLGTAQETQYF. Partial CDR3 DNA: TGTGCCAGCAGCTTAGGGACAGCTCAAGAGACG.

Remarks on this clone: The sequenced fragment ends 3 residues before the CDR3 boundary, so the rest is inferred from the germline J gene. The genes are TRBV20-1 and TRBJ2-5, with D perhaps matching TRBD1 (6 bases). V lost 1 base, J lost 5 bases, and 20 bases lay in between. The CDR3 totals 16 residues. Per the germline V gene, CDR1 is DFQATT and CDR2 is SNEGSKA (reference sequence). CDR3 loop: CSARAGTGTSSETQYF. The sequenced CDR3 bases are TGCAGTGCTAGAGCGGGAACCGGGACATCAAGCGAGACC.

Details on this clone: The read falls 3 residues short of the CDR3 end, and the missing part is taken from the germline J gene. The rearrangement links TRBV7-2 to TRBJ2-5; D uncertain. The germline V gene has CDR1 SGHTA and CDR2 FQGNSA. CDR3 size: 12 residues. The CDR3 region is CASSLPPSTQYF. The covered CDR3 bases are TGTGCCAGCAGCTTACCCCCCAGTACC.

Concerning this clone itself: The read stops 3 residues short of the end of the CDR3; the missing end is completed from the germline J gene. The chain uses TRBV7-2 and TRBJ1-5; D remains unclear. This CDR3 has 13 amino acids. V was pared by 6 bases and J by 3 bases, with 9 bases between. CDR1 and CDR2 from the germline V gene are SGHTA and FQGNSA. CDR3 loop: CASSYTYNQPQHF. The part of the CDR3 DNA that was read is TGTGCCAGCAGTTACACGTACAATCAGCCC.

About this clone itself: The sequenced fragment ends 3 residues before the CDR3 boundary, so the rest is inferred from the germline J gene. This chain joins TRBV19 and TRBJ2-5; 9 bases agree with TRBD2. Germline V lookup: CDR1 LNHDA, CDR2 SQIVND (reference sequence). The CDR3 has 19 residues. V dropped 4 bases and J dropped 2; count of bases not matched to a gene: 17. The CDR3 reads CASSKQAGGTLGRQETQYF. The part of the CDR3 DNA that was read is TGTGCCAGTAGTAAGCAGGCGGGGGGGACCCTTGGGAGACAAGAGACC.

As concerns this clone: The CDR3 end is not reached by the read, which stops 3 residues before it; the germline J gene fills it in. V and J are TRBV5-4 and TRBJ2-2; 10 bases line up with TRBD2. The CDR3 is made up of 14 amino acids. Germline V gene lookup returns CDR1 SGHNT and CDR2 YYREEE (reference sequence). The junction had 3 bases not matched to a gene; V was cut back by 4 bases and J by 6 bases. CDR3 DNA (partial): TGTGCCAGCAGCCCGGGACTAGCGTCCGGGGAG. Its translation: CASSPGLASGE. The CDR3 as a whole reads CASSPGLASGELFF. Filled out from reference TRBV5-4 and TRBJ2-2, the complete variable domain reads ETGVTQSPTHLIKTRGQQVTLRCSSQSGHNTVSWYQQALGQGPQFIFQYYREEENGRGNFPPRFSGLQFPNYSSELNVNALELDDSALYLCASSPGLASGELFFGEGSRLTVL.